This passage covers 15 T cell receptor beta chains from one sample sequenced in a study of response to subunit inactivated influenza vaccine. TCRdb re-called the RT-PCR reads through MiXCR, storing one row per CDR3 protein. The repertoire consists of roughly 670,000 distinct CDR3 sequences, with 14% occurring once and the leading ten covering 7.5% to 8%. The sequenced sample was PBMCs from blood, obtained 14 to 15 days before vaccination. These receptors all come from a man in his forties or fifties who received an inactivated influenza vaccine.

This clonotype was counted a few times. The CDR3 spells CASRRARTYEQYF. The CDR3 DNA reads as TGTGCCAGCAGACGGGCTAGAACCTACGAGCAGTACTTC. J is TRBJ2-7 and V is TRBV5-4; D not certain. Germline V CDR1 and CDR2: SGHNT, YYREEE (reference sequence). The ends were cut back, 5 bases at V and 2 bases at J, with 11 bases in the middle. This CDR3 comprises 13 residues.

This clonotype was seen repeatedly, ten times or more. The chain carries TRBV7-6 and TRBJ2-1; D call uncertain. Germline-derived CDR1 and CDR2 are SGHVS and FNYEAQ. CDR3 size: 13 residues. V lost 2 bases and J lost 9, with 11 bases in between. The CDR3 coding sequence is TGTGCCAGCAGCTTAACGGAAAGTGGTGAGCAGTTCTTC. Its protein product is CASSLTESGEQFF.

The CDR3 sequence is CASTVRSYEQYF. Here the CDR3 DNA reads TGTGCCAGCACGGTCAGATCCTACGAGCAGTACTTC. The V gene is TRBV6-1, the J gene TRBJ2-7, with D unresolved. CDR3 length: 12 residues. CDR1 and CDR2 from the germline V gene are MNHNS and SASEGT. Between the trimmed V and J ends, which lost 7 bases and 1 base, there was a span of 8 bases.

This clonotype showed up just a few times. The chain recombines TRBV12-3 or TRBV12-4 with TRBJ1-6, with 8 bases identical to TRBD1. V lost 4 bases and J lost 10; bases outside the gene matches: 9. The CDR3 consists of 15 residues. This CDR3 is CASSSWTGMGSPLHF. The CDR3 DNA sequence: TGTGCCAGCAGTTCCTGGACAGGGATGGGATCACCCCTCCACTTT.

CDR3 DNA: TGTGCCATCAGTGGTCCAGGGAATCAGCCCCAGCATTTT. This codes for CAISGPGNQPQHF. The rearrangement links TRBV10-3 to TRBJ1-5, with D perhaps matching TRBD1 (5 bases). V gave up 4 bases and J gave up 4 bases, with 8 bases separating them. The CDR3 consists of 13 residues. CDR1 ENHRY and CDR2 SYGVKD come from the germline V gene.

In this sample, this clonotype turned up a few times. The chain links TRBV5-5 to TRBJ2-1, with 7 bases fitting TRBD2. CDR3 size: 15 residues. Germline V lookup: CDR1 SGHKS, CDR2 YYEKEE (reference sequence). With V trimmed by 9 bases and J by 2 bases, 11 bases remained unmatched. CDR3 in DNA: TGTGCCACCGCGCCTCGGGGGGACCCCTACAATGAGCAGTTCTTC. Translation gives CATAPRGDPYNEQFF.

This clonotype was observed a handful of times. CDR3 amino acids: CASSTGQPYNEQFF. The CDR3, as DNA: TGTGCCAGCAGTACAGGACAGCCCTACAATGAGCAGTTCTTC. The rearrangement joins TRBV6-2 or TRBV6-3 to TRBJ2-1; D possibly corresponds to TRBD1 (6 bases). Germline CDR1 and CDR2: MNHEY and SVGEGT. The V and J ends lost 5 bases and 2 bases respectively, with 10 bases between them. The CDR3 extends over 14 amino acids.

The sample holds a few counts of this clonotype. The rearrangement uses TRBV10-3 and TRBJ2-3; TRBD1 or TRBD2 may be the D gene (5 bases each). The CDR3 has 16 amino acids. CDR1 is ENHRY and CDR2 is SYGVKD in the germline V gene. Deletions cut 2 bases from V and 3 bases from J, with 15 bases between. CDR3 protein: CAISEGTEISTDTQYF. CDR3 DNA sequence: TGTGCCATCAGTGAGGGGACCGAAATAAGTACAGATACGCAGTATTTT.

Many counts were recorded for this clonotype. The chain is built from TRBV5-5 and TRBJ2-1; the D is unclear. V shed 0 bases and J shed 8 bases, with 9 bases lying between them. CDR3 length equals 13 residues. Per the germline V gene, CDR1 is SGHKS and CDR2 is YYEKEE (reference sequence). The CDR3 region is CASSLAFRHEQFF. In nucleotides, the CDR3 is TGTGCCAGCAGCTTGGCCTTTCGGCATGAGCAGTTCTTC.

This clonotype was detected a few times. The rearrangement uses TRBV6-2 or TRBV6-3 and TRBJ2-7; 9 bases are a match to TRBD1. The germline CDR1 and CDR2 sequences are MNHEY and SVGEGT. The CDR3 is made up of 18 amino acids. V shed 5 bases, J shed 0 bases, and the junction held 14 bases outside the gene matches. CDR3 region: CASSLLPPRTGASYEQYF. The DNA for the CDR3 is TGTGCCAGCAGTCTATTGCCCCCGCGGACAGGGGCCTCCTACGAGCAGTACTTC.

This clonotype was picked up a small number of times. The chain carries TRBV20-1 and TRBJ1-5, with unresolved D. This CDR3 has 13 amino acids. Germline CDR1 reads DFQATT; CDR2 reads SNEGSKA (reference sequence). Trimming left V 3 bases short and J 3 bases short, with 9 bases between. The CDR3 protein is CSASRQANQPQHF. The CDR3 DNA reads TGCAGTGCTAGTAGGCAGGCCAATCAGCCCCAGCATTTT.

J is TRBJ2-1 and V is TRBV7-2, with 10 positions matching TRBD2. The germline V gene has CDR1 SGHTA and CDR2 FQGNSA. This CDR3 contains 16 residues. Trimming took 3 bases from V and 8 from J; bases not matched to a gene: 10. As DNA, the CDR3 is TGTGCCAGCAGCTTCTCATGGCTAGCGGGAGTGGATGAGCAGTTCTTC. It specifies CASSFSWLAGVDEQFF.

This clonotype showed up many times. The rearrangement links TRBV5-5 to TRBJ2-1; D might be TRBD2 (6 bases). CDR3 size: 14 residues. The germline gives CDR1 SGHKS, CDR2 YYEKEE (reference sequence). V was pared by 3 bases and J by 5 bases, with 12 bases between. The chain's CDR3 is CASSSRDWNNEQFF. As DNA, the CDR3 is TGTGCCAGCAGCTCCCGGGACTGGAACAATGAGCAGTTCTTC.

This clonotype appeared once. This sequence joins TRBV15 and TRBJ2-2, with a possible D match to TRBD2 (6 bases). The CDR3 totals 14 residues. The V end was cut by 9 bases, the J end by 4 bases, with 15 bases between. Germline V gene data show CDR1 as LNHNV and CDR2 as YYDKDF (reference sequence). CDR3 nucleotide sequence: TGTGCCACTTCTCCGGGAGCGGTCACCGGGGAGCTGTTTTTT. It translates to CATSPGAVTGELFF.

This clonotype was counted between two and nine times. The rearrangement joins TRBV7-6 to TRBJ2-2, with a tentative D call TRBD1 (5 bases). Germline loops: CDR1 SGHVS, CDR2 FNYEAQ. The CDR3 has 14 amino acids. The germline V and J ends were trimmed by 5 bases and 9 bases, with 16 bases remaining between them. The CDR3 sequence is CASSRTRASRELFF. The CDR3 DNA reads TGTGCCAGCAGCCGCACCAGGGCAAGCCGGGAGCTGTTTTTT. The full variable domain, in which reference TRBV7-6 and TRBJ2-2 provide the parts outside the CDR3, is GAGVSQSPRYKVTKRGQDVALRCDPISGHVSLYWYRQALGQGPEFLTYFNYEAQQDKSGLPNDRFSAERPEGSISTLTIQRTEQRDSAMYRCASSRTRASRELFFGEGSRLTVL.